Below are 15 T cell receptor beta chains sequenced from a single sample in a study of blood T cell repertoires in COVID-19. Libraries were prepared by immunoSEQ multiplex PCR; TCRdb keeps only in-frame clonotypes and omits some of them. The table has a few hundred thousand clones, about 83% seen once. What was sequenced was peripheral blood. These receptors were taken from a man aged 55 to 69 who had recovered from COVID-19.

The CDR3 nucleotides read TGTGCCAGCAGCTTATCAGGTGGGGGGATCTACAATGAGCAGTTCTTC. It yields the protein CASSLSGGGIYNEQFF. V and J are TRBV7-2 and TRBJ2-1, with TRBD2 as a possible D gene (6 bases). Trimming left V 2 bases short and J 3 bases short, with 14 bases between. The CDR3 runs to 16 residues. Germline V gives CDR1 SGHTA, CDR2 FQGNSA.

J is TRBJ2-1 and V is TRBV20-1, with D possibly TRBD2 on 5 matching bases. The CDR3 spans 10 residues. V lost 8 bases, J lost 9 bases, and 11 bases lay in between. Germline V gene sequence: CDR1 DFQATT, CDR2 SNEGSKA (reference sequence). CDR3 loop: CSWRACEQFF. DNA for the CDR3: TGCAGTTGGCGGGCTTGTGAGCAGTTCTTC.

The V call is TRBV30, the J call TRBJ1-1; TRBD1 might be the D (6 bases). The ends were cut back, 4 bases at V and 1 base at J, with 13 bases in the middle. The CDR3 spans 14 residues. Germline V lookup: CDR1 GTSNPN, CDR2 SVGIG (reference sequence). The CDR3 bases are TGTGCCTGGATATGGGGGACACCGAACACTGAAGCTTTCTTT. Translation: CAWIWGTPNTEAFF. Variable domain in full (rest from reference TRBV30 and TRBJ1-1): SQTIHQWPATLVQPVGSPLSLECTVEGTSNPNLYWYRQAAGRGLQLLFYSVGIGQISSEVPQNLSASRPQDRQFILSSKKLLLSDSGFYLCAWIWGTPNTEAFFGQGTRLTVV.

This rearrangement joins TRBV7-8 to TRBJ1-5, with a weak D call TRBD1 (5 bases). V lost 1 base and J lost 7, with 11 bases in between. This CDR3 comprises 14 residues. Per germline, CDR1 SGHVS and CDR2 FQNEAQ. The CDR3 spells CASSLGRGGQPQHF. CDR3 sequence (DNA): TGTGCCAGCAGCTTAGGGAGGGGTGGCCAGCCCCAGCATTTT.

The genes are TRBV4-2 and TRBJ1-2; D is possibly TRBD1 (6 bases). V was trimmed by 1 base and J by 1 base, leaving 10 bases between them. Germline V gives CDR1 LGHNA, CDR2 YNFKEQ. This CDR3 is 15 amino acids long. CDR3 nucleotide sequence: TGTGCCAGCAGCCAAGGAGGGGGACGTAACTATGGCTACACCTTC. It specifies CASSQGGGRNYGYTF.

This rearrangement joins TRBV6-2 or TRBV6-3 to TRBJ2-7, with D possibly being TRBD1 (6 bases). The CDR3 has 14 amino acids. Germline CDR1 is MNHEY and CDR2 is SVGEGT. V was pared by 2 bases and J by 1 base, with 9 bases between. In nucleotides, the CDR3 is TGTGCCAGCAGTTACAAACAGGGATCCTACGAGCAGTACTTC. Translating it yields CASSYKQGSYEQYF.

The chain employs TRBV18 and TRBJ1-3, with 9 bases that match TRBD1. The CDR3 contains 18 residues. Germline V gene sequence: CDR1 KGHSH, CDR2 LQKENI. With 5 bases clipped from V and 0 bases from J, the junction kept 11 bases outside the gene matches. In DNA form, the CDR3 reads TGTGCCAGCTCATCTCAAAGGGGACAGGGCAACTCTGGAAACACCATATATTTT. Amino acid sequence: CASSSQRGQGNSGNTIYF.

This clone was found once. V usage is TRBV30 and J usage is TRBJ1-1; D is perhaps TRBD1 (5 bases). Trimming stripped 3 bases from V and 5 bases from J, with 16 bases between. The CDR3 covers 14 residues. Germline CDR1 reads GTSNPN; CDR2 reads SVGIG (reference sequence). The DNA for the CDR3 is TGTGCCTGGAGCCGTACCCCAGGGTGGACTGAAGCTTTCTTT. Translated: CAWSRTPGWTEAFF.

The chain combines TRBV4-3 with TRBJ1-6; D is possibly TRBD1 (5 bases). This CDR3 region has 15 residues. Germline V gene sequence: CDR1 LGHNA, CDR2 YSLEER. The V end was cut by 6 bases, the J end by 4 bases, with 13 bases between. For the CDR3, the DNA is TGCGCCAGCAGTCCCCAGGGCTTTTATAATTCACCCCTCCACTTT. Translating it yields CASSPQGFYNSPLHF.

The V gene is TRBV30, the J gene TRBJ2-4; TRBD2 matches at 7 bases. Germline CDR1 GTSNPN, CDR2 SVGIG (reference sequence). The CDR3 is 19 amino acids. Trimming removed 2 bases from V and 1 base from J; junction bases left unmatched: 17. The CDR3 sequence is CAWSKAKMGGVDAKNIQYF. Here the CDR3 DNA reads TGTGCCTGGAGTAAGGCTAAGATGGGGGGGGTAGATGCCAAAAACATTCAGTACTTC.

The gene calls are TRBV28 and TRBJ1-2, with TRBD1 matching 9 bases. Germline V CDR1 and CDR2: MDHEN, SYDVKM. Trimming at V came to 8 bases and at J to 7 bases, leaving 11 bases not matched to a gene. The length of the CDR3 is 14 residues. The CDR3 region is CASGGDREISGYTF. The CDR3 nucleotides read TGTGCCAGCGGGGGGGACAGGGAAATTAGTGGCTACACCTTC.

The V call is TRBV7-3, the J call TRBJ2-1; TRBD2 matches at 7 bases. J was trimmed by 0 bases and V by 2 bases; bases with no gene match: 4. Germline V gene data show CDR1 as SGHTA and CDR2 as FQGTGA. The CDR3 contains 16 residues. The CDR3 coding sequence is TGTGCCAGCAGCTTAGCGGGGGTGACCTCCTACAATGAGCAGTTCTTC. Its translation: CASSLAGVTSYNEQFF.

This sequence joins TRBV18 and TRBJ1-1; D remains unclear. The CDR3 runs to 13 residues. Trimming cost V 3 bases and J 0 bases, with 5 bases left between them. Germline CDR1 reads KGHSH; CDR2 reads LQKENI. The chain's CDR3 is CASSPSMNTEAFF. In DNA form, the CDR3 reads TGTGCCAGCTCACCTAGCATGAACACTGAAGCTTTCTTT.

V is TRBV6-5 and J is TRBJ1-1; no firm D call. CDR1 is MNHEY and CDR2 is SVGAGI in the germline V gene. Trimming cost V 11 bases and J 4 bases, with 20 bases left between them. This CDR3 spans 14 amino acids. The CDR3 loop reads CACFPDPPGTEAFF. The CDR3, as DNA: TGTGCCTGCTTCCCTGACCCCCCGGGCACTGAAGCTTTCTTT.

The chain has TRBV10-3 and TRBJ2-7; 10 nucleotides line up with TRBD1. This CDR3 is 16 amino acids long. The junction had 12 bases not matched to a gene; V was cut back by 5 bases and J by 5 bases. The germline V gene has CDR1 ENHRY and CDR2 SYGVKD. CDR3 in amino acids: CAISPGVGQGRNEQYF. The CDR3 bases are TGTGCCATCAGTCCAGGGGTGGGACAGGGGAGGAACGAGCAGTACTTC.